Listed below are T cell receptor beta chains from one sample, sequenced in a study of T-cell reconstitution after alpha-beta-depleted transplantation in children. TCRdb called the PCR reads again in MiXCR, with one record for every CDR3 protein. Counted here are around 300,000 distinct CDR3 sequences, about 7.3% occurring once; the ten biggest clones make up about 9.3%. Source: peripheral blood, taken 360 days after TCRalphabeta/CD19-depleted stem cell transplant. The receptors come from a female patient aged 2-9 years who had a stem cell transplant for Fanconi anemia, so the T cells may come from the graft donor. CDR3s include the opening cysteine and the closing phenylalanine or tryptophan. The D gene is left open where the match is weak. Size is omitted from some rows. Given values are once, few, many or a class for expanded clones.

NA	TRBV6-1	TRBJ2-1	NA	CAASRSGPNGYNEQFF	TGTGCCGCCAGCCGCTCCGGGCCTAACGGATACAATGAGCAGTTCTTC
NA	TRBV7-3	TRBJ2-1	NA	CASSSAGGEGYNEQFF	TGTGCCAGCAGCTCGGCAGGCGGTGAGGGTTACAATGAGCAGTTCTTC
many	TRBV27	TRBJ1-1	TRBD1	CASSWTGPTEAFF	TGTGCCAGCAGTTGGACAGGGCCCACTGAAGCTTTCTTT
NA	TRBV20-1	TRBJ1-5	TRBD1	CSARSTGAKQPQHF	TGCAGTGCTAGATCAACAGGGGCGAAGCAGCCCCAGCATTTT
many	TRBV20-1	TRBJ1-4	NA	CSPRNTGLGGKLFF	TGCAGCCCAAGGAACACCGGACTTGGAGGGAAACTGTTTTTT
NA	TRBV11-2	TRBJ2-7	TRBD2	CASSLNRVSGTGAYEQYF	TGTGCCAGCAGCTTAAATCGGGTTAGCGGGACTGGCGCCTACGAGCAGTACTTC
NA	TRBV6-5	TRBJ2-4	NA	CASSYNRLGAKNIQYF	TGTGCCAGCAGTTACAACAGGTTGGGAGCCAAAAACATTCAGTACTTC
NA	TRBV7-6	TRBJ1-5	TRBD1	CASSLAAGGTQPQHF	TGTGCCAGCAGCTTAGCGGCAGGGGGTACTCAGCCCCAGCATTTT
NA	TRBV18	TRBJ1-1	NA	CASSHQTAEAFF	TGTGCCAGCTCACACCAGACAGCTGAAGCTTTCTTT
NA	TRBV18	TRBJ2-7	NA	CASSPGPRAYEQYF	TGTGCCAGCTCACCGGGACCCCGGGCCTACGAGCAGTACTTC
few	TRBV5-1	TRBJ1-2	TRBD1	CASSPGQKVNYGYTF	TGCGCCAGCAGCCCGGGACAGAAGGTTAACTATGGCTACACCTTC
NA	TRBV28	TRBJ1-2	TRBD1	CASSLPRTGVYGYTF	TGTGCCAGCAGTCTCCCCCGGACAGGGGTATATGGCTACACCTTC
many	TRBV13	TRBJ1-1	NA	CASSLEGGLNTEAFF	TGTGCCAGCAGCTTAGAGGGAGGGTTGAACACTGAAGCTTTCTTT
few	TRBV6-2/TRBV6-3	TRBJ2-1	TRBD2	CASSNSGGAGNEQFF	TGTGCCAGCAGTAATAGCGGGGGGGCCGGGAATGAGCAGTTCTTC
NA	TRBV2	TRBJ2-6	NA	CASSSLGGNGANVLTF	TGTGCCAGCAGCTCCCTAGGGGGGAATGGGGCCAACGTCCTGACTTTC
NA	TRBV30	TRBJ2-7	NA	CAWSGAGTASYEQYF	TGTGCCTGGAGCGGAGCCGGGACGGCTTCCTACGAGCAGTACTTC
few	TRBV6-2/TRBV6-3	TRBJ2-7	TRBD1	CASLRDRGSYEQYF	TGTGCCAGCCTCCGGGACAGGGGATCCTACGAGCAGTACTTC
many	TRBV28	TRBJ2-1	TRBD2	CASLAGVANEQFF	TGTGCCAGCCTAGCGGGAGTTGCGAATGAGCAGTTCTTC
few	TRBV3-1	TRBJ2-5	TRBD1	CASFQGAIGQETQYF	TGTGCCAGCTTCCAGGGGGCGATTGGACAAGAGACCCAGTACTTC
many	TRBV12-3/TRBV12-4	TRBJ1-4	NA	CASSLFPGRQTNEKLFF	TGTGCCAGCAGTTTATTCCCGGGGAGGCAAACTAATGAAAAACTGTTTTTT
NA	TRBV6-2/TRBV6-3	TRBJ1-5	NA	CASSYAGRAEQPQHF	TGTGCCAGCAGTTACGCAGGGAGGGCAGAACAGCCCCAGCATTTT
many	TRBV7-2	TRBJ1-3	TRBD1	CASSSLRTGGGNTIYF	TGTGCCAGCAGCAGCCTCCGGACAGGGGGAGGAAACACCATATATTTT
few	TRBV5-1	TRBJ2-3	NA	CASTRDPGWGTDTQYF	TGCGCCAGCACAAGAGACCCGGGATGGGGCACAGATACGCAGTATTTT
few	TRBV2	TRBJ2-2	TRBD1	CASSERGQGGELFF	TGTGCCAGCAGTGAAAGGGGGCAAGGCGGGGAGCTGTTTTTT
NA	TRBV3-1	TRBJ2-5	NA	CASSPPTVEETQYF	TGTGCCAGCAGCCCACCGACAGTAGAAGAGACCCAGTACTTC
many	TRBV20-1	TRBJ2-5	TRBD1	CSASGNRGSQETQYF	TGCAGTGCTAGTGGGAACAGGGGAAGTCAAGAGACCCAGTACTTC
many	TRBV15	TRBJ1-2	NA	CATSTGGIYGYTF	TGTGCCACCAGCACAGGCGGGATCTATGGCTACACCTTC
NA	TRBV3-1	TRBJ2-4	NA	CASSRLTEKNIQYF	TGTGCCAGCAGCCGATTGACAGAAAAAAACATTCAGTACTTC
many	TRBV11-2	TRBJ1-6	NA	CASSLGGFYNSPLHF	TGTGCCAGCAGCTTAGGGGGGTTCTATAATTCACCCCTCCACTTT
few	TRBV20-1	TRBJ1-4	NA	CSASDRGASEKLFF	TGCAGTGCTAGTGATCGGGGGGCGAGTGAAAAACTGTTTTTT
many	TRBV20-1	TRBJ2-5	NA	CSASAGRRWQETQYF	TGCAGTGCTAGTGCAGGGCGTCGGTGGCAAGAGACCCAGTACTTC
many	TRBV11-2	TRBJ2-3	TRBD2	CASSLERVLADTDTQYF	TGTGCCAGCAGCTTAGAAAGGGTGCTAGCGGACACAGATACGCAGTATTTT
NA	TRBV27	TRBJ2-3	TRBD2	CASSLTLPGLAGDTQYF	TGTGCCAGCAGTTTGACCTTACCCGGACTAGCGGGAGATACGCAGTATTTT
many	TRBV10-3	TRBJ1-2	NA	CAISGQGSYGYTF	TGTGCCATCAGTGGGCAGGGGAGCTATGGCTACACCTTC
NA	TRBV6-2/TRBV6-3	TRBJ1-1	TRBD1	CASSYAGQGRGAFF	TGTGCCAGCAGTTACGCTGGACAGGGCCGGGGTGCTTTCTTT
NA	TRBV10-2	TRBJ2-1	TRBD1	CASSLDRVRNEQFF	TGCGCCAGCAGCCTGGACAGGGTAAGAAATGAGCAGTTCTTC
many	TRBV27	TRBJ1-6	NA	CASSFLGANYNSPLHF	TGTGCCAGCAGTTTTTTAGGGGCGAATTATAATTCACCCCTCCACTTT
many	TRBV28	TRBJ2-7	TRBD2	CASSPAAGELIYEQYF	TGTGCCAGCAGTCCAGCGGCGGGAGAGTTAATCTACGAGCAGTACTTC
few	TRBV11-2	TRBJ1-2	NA	CASSLVLTNYGYTF	TGTGCCAGCAGCTTAGTACTTACTAACTATGGCTACACCTTC
many	TRBV7-9	TRBJ2-7	TRBD1	CASSLEKGGLGEQYF	TGTGCCAGCAGCTTAGAAAAAGGGGGCTTGGGCGAGCAGTACTTC
many	TRBV5-1	TRBJ1-1	NA	CASSLVGAENTEAFF	TGCGCCAGCAGCTTGGTGGGAGCAGAGAACACTGAAGCTTTCTTT
few	TRBV7-2	TRBJ2-3	TRBD2	CASSSGGGGAGTQYF	TGTGCCAGCAGCTCCGGGGGCGGGGGGGCCGGTACGCAGTATTTT
many	TRBV27	TRBJ1-4	NA	CASRSEKLFF	TGTGCCAGCAGGAGTGAAAAACTGTTTTTT
NA	TRBV19	TRBJ2-3	NA	CASSIVTSVDTQYF	TGTGCCAGTAGTATAGTCACCAGCGTGGATACGCAGTATTTT
many	TRBV4-3	TRBJ1-1	TRBD1	CASSQGLTGVWAEAFF	TGCGCCAGCAGCCAAGGGCTGACAGGGGTTTGGGCTGAAGCTTTCTTT
few	TRBV29-1	TRBJ2-5	NA	CSVEDLDRSDQETQYF	TGCAGCGTTGAAGATCTCGATAGGTCAGACCAAGAGACCCAGTACTTC
many	TRBV5-1	TRBJ2-7	NA	CASSLRNEQYF	TGCGCCAGCAGCTTGCGGAACGAGCAGTACTTC
many	TRBV4-3	TRBJ2-1	NA	CASSQDRGVSYNEQFF	TGCGCCAGCAGCCAAGATCGCGGGGTGTCCTACAATGAGCAGTTCTTC
many	TRBV20-1	TRBJ1-3	NA	CSARDPGSGNTIYF	TGCAGTGCTAGAGATCCCGGGTCTGGAAACACCATATATTTT
few	TRBV12-3/TRBV12-4	TRBJ1-5	NA	CASSLILQGLGSNQPQHF	TGTGCCAGCAGTTTAATCTTGCAGGGGCTCGGGAGCAATCAGCCCCAGCATTTT